The T cell receptor (beta chain) described here comes from a study of neurological immune-mediated disorders (dated by TCRdb to about 2019). About the full investigation: Among the approximately 34 multiple sclerosis patients, relapsing-remitting MS accounted for approximately 30 and secondary progressive MS accounted for 3. Of the 60 to 70 subjects in the cohort, around 15 were HAM/TSP patients, some 35 were multiple sclerosis patients, and 20 were healthy controls. Longitudinal samples, technical triplicates and paired sorted CD4+ and CD8+ T-cell subsets, alongside PBMC samples, were included among the approximately 110 TCR-beta libraries. The study compared peripheral blood TCR-beta repertoires of HTLV-I-associated myelopathy (HAM/TSP) patients, multiple sclerosis patients and healthy controls using UMI-based sequencing. Overall study outcomes, separate from this receptor: The MS cluster was not associated with any clinical or MRI features, and the authors stated that larger cohorts are needed. In phylogenetic analysis, the repertoires of 18 of 34 MS patients grouped into a cluster of related CDR3 sequences, which suggests a possible signature at the repertoire level. TCR clonal expansion was highest in HAM/TSP patients and lowest in MS patients, with MS patients falling below even healthy controls. Across subjects, expanded clones never shared an identical CDR3 amino acid sequence, which suggests that the TCR-beta repertoires in every group were private.

Relative to germline, V is 5 bases shorter and J is 7 bases shorter, with 9 bases between their ends. The cysteine opens and the phenylalanine closes a CDR3 of 12 amino acids. Just the 36-base CDR3 DNA is kept, in frame starting at base 1. CDR1 and CDR2 (WSHSY, SAAADI) derive from the germline V gene. cDNA was synthesized by template-switch 5'RACE using a primer with a 10-nucleotide random unique molecular identifier that tagged each TCR transcript. Every sequencing run covered 15-18 subjects and yielded more than 180 million TCR-beta sequences. The RNeasy kit was used to extract total RNA. The KAPA Real-time Library Amplification kit was used to amplify TCR-beta VDJ regions with primers for the TCR constant region and the 5'RACE anchor. Sample indexes and Illumina adaptors were added in a first PCR, after which library yield was increased in a second PCR. After Ampure bead purification, the roughly 650 bp TCR product was size-selected on a 2% E-gel SizeSelection system. Library quality was checked on a Bioanalyzer, concentration was measured with Qubit, and libraries were quantified with the Kapa Library Quantification kit before pooling. Paired-end 2 x 150 bp sequencing of the libraries was performed on an Illumina HiSeq 2500. To increase sequence diversity, about 23-30% phiX was spiked into each library pool. In the paper's pipeline: Quality-filtered reads were processed with the UMI-based MiGEC pipeline, and over 90% of raw TCR sequences were removed by the MiGEC pipeline during error correction. VDJ genes were aligned to IMGT germline references, and each clonotype was defined by a unique CDR3 amino acid sequence together with V-J genes. Clonal expansion, Shannon diversity and CDR3 relatedness were evaluated with VDJtools (CalcPairwiseDistances, ClusterSamples), while phylogenetic trees were built in CLCbio workbench. Expanded clones were defined as having at least 8 unique UMIs, based on coefficient-of-variation modelling across technical triplicates. Using fastp at Q25 and MiXCR, TCRdb reprocessed the public reads and kept productive beta chains. All rows with the same CDR3 protein become a single entry with the most common DNA and genes. None of the V and J calls come from the authors' own analysis; TCRdb made them. The sample profile shows 50,000 to 70,000 distinct CDR3 sequences; 3% to 3.5% of them were found once. The top ten clonotypes cover more than 3% of the sample.

Libraries from unsorted PBMCs were made from 2 million PBMCs kept in RNAlater at -80 degrees C until RNA extraction. Multiple sclerosis patients were enrolled in a US clinical protocol evaluating disease progression by magnetic resonance imaging. Peripheral blood was subjected to Ficoll-Hypaque density gradient centrifugation to isolate PBMCs, which were then cryopreserved in liquid nitrogen. This clonotype was seen ten or more times. Its antigen specificity is not known. Base qualities are not at hand, and no much larger clone is one base apart. What was sequenced was PBMCs. The chain is encoded by TRBV10-2 joined to TRBJ1-5; no confident D gene assignment can be made. This TCR was recovered from a man in his forties with multiple sclerosis. The nucleotide sequence reads as follows: TGCGCCAGCAGTCTAGACACCCAGCCCCAGCATTTT. This gives the protein CASSLDTQPQHF.